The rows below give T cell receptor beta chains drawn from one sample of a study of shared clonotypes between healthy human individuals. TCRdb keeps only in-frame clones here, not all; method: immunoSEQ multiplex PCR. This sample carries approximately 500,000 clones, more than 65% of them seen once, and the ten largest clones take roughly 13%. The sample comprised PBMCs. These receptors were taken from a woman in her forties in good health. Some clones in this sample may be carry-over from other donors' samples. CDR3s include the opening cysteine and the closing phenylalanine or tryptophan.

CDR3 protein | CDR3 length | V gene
CASSLAGGSNQPQHF | 15 | TRBV7-2
CSVEVLGLHGYTF | 13 | TRBV29-1
CASSPSSLTGELFF | 14 | TRBV18
CASTKTGHQPQHF | 13 | TRBV28
CASSVGTGGETQYF | 14 | TRBV5-4
CASSQGGGVRASGESQETQYF | 21 | TRBV4-1
CASSSPDKIGNTIYF | 15 | TRBV7-2
CASSLNIWVDTQYF | 14 | TRBV6-5
CASWWGSYNEQFF | 13 | TRBV2
CASSLASGRTNTEAFF | 16 | TRBV7-8
CASSRVGLGEQYF | 13 | TRBV5-1
CASSWPRDRAVDTQYF | 16 | TRBV5-1
CASSTKLGQLYEQYF | 15 | TRBV19
CASIQEGAGTGELFF | 15 | TRBV6-5
CASSDAAGAVDTQYF | 15 | TRBV6-4
CASSRGQGGTGELFF | 15 | TRBV6-4
CASSLFGDPGANVLTF | 16 | TRBV11-2
CASSSGFTEAFF | 12 | TRBV2
CASSPGLGSGNTIYF | 15 | TRBV27
CASSPRLAGAYEQFF | 15 | TRBV7-2
CASSIDGTGSSYNEQFF | 17 | TRBV19
CASSQDRTSGLQETQYF | 17 | TRBV4-1
CASSDSGRNYNEQFF | 15 | TRBV9
CASSEQGASTEAFF | 14 | TRBV2
CASSPDLGGTNEKLFF | 16 | TRBV5-1
CASSLASLAGGNEQFF | 16 | TRBV11-3
CAISSDRPNTEAFF | 14 | TRBV10-3
CASSLLAGVAGELFF | 15 | TRBV7-3
CASSSVRAGANVLTF | 15 | TRBV2
CASSVGGPRETQYF | 14 | TRBV18
CASSQDRLAGTDTQYF | 16 | TRBV4-3
CASSVGLAGAESGELFF | 17 | TRBV9
CASSASYEQYF | 11 | TRBV5-1
CASSLQNGRGFPYEQYF | 17 | TRBV5-1
CASSSSSGAVYEQYF | 15 | TRBV2
CASGWESFRGGGFYGYTF | 18 | TRBV12-5
CASRGTGGVGAFF | 13 | TRBV28
CASSRDSSGNTIYF | 14 | TRBV4-2
CASRIWDEQFF | 11 | TRBV2
CASRASGSSYNEQFF | 15 | TRBV28
CASSPLTGGQSSGNTIYF | 18 | TRBV18
CASSLGLDPSTDTQYF | 16 | TRBV5-4